Each of the 24 T cell receptor beta chains below was sequenced from the same sample in a study of vaccination and CD4 T cells after COVID-19 (dated by TCRdb to 2022 to 2024). These receptors are not linked to any known antigen. The label giving this sample's treatment or condition can be read as: roughly 11-day PBMC culture with coronavirus spike peptide pools or control peptides (ViraFEST assay). The library was generated by PCR. Sequencing was performed on an Illumina iSeq 100. DNA from cultured CD4+ T cells underwent TCR sequencing with the Oncomine TCR Beta short-read assay at the Johns Hopkins FTIC core. TCRdb trimmed the raw reads at Q25, called clones with MiXCR and kept productive beta chains. One record per CDR3 amino acid sequence lists the most common genes and DNA. Recorded for this sample are fewer than 12,000 distinct CDR3 sequences; around 21% of them occurred a single time. Together, the top ten hold around 12% of the sample.

The sample in question was CD4+ T cells from blood, cultured in vitro, obtained after SARS-CoV-2 vaccination. All receptors come from a human donor who had recovered from COVID-19.

This clonotype was detected a few times. The chain carries TRBV7-2 and TRBJ1-1, with 7 bases fitting TRBD1. Germline V gene data show CDR1 as SGHTA and CDR2 as FQGNSA. Trimming removed 5 bases from V and 8 bases from J; junction bases left unmatched: 14. CDR3 length: 15 residues. This chain's CDR3 is CASSPTTGSVSEAFF. CDR3 DNA: TGTGCCAGCAGCCCTACGACAGGGTCGGTTTCCGAAGCTTTCTTT.

Within the sample, this clonotype is medium-sized. The rearrangement uses TRBV6-2 or TRBV6-3 and TRBJ1-5, with D possibly being TRBD1 (6 bases). Germline CDR1 is MNHEY and CDR2 is SVGEGT. V was trimmed by 5 bases and J by 6 bases, leaving 8 bases between them. The CDR3 contains 12 residues. The CDR3 nucleotides are TGTGCCAGCAGTACAGGGTCTCAGCCCCAGCATTTT. It yields the protein CASSTGSQPQHF.

This clonotype has a single count. This sequence joins TRBV23-1 and TRBJ1-5; D is unresolved. TRBV23-1 is flagged as an ORF with uncertain function. The CDR3 contains 13 residues. The germline V and J ends were trimmed by 2 bases and 7 bases, with 9 bases remaining between them. CDR3: CASSQPDTQPQHF. CDR3 DNA sequence: TGCGCCAGCAGTCAACCCGACACGCAGCCCCAGCATTTT.

The V and J genes are TRBV5-4 and TRBJ1-6; maybe TRBD1 (5 bases). The CDR3 has 16 residues. In germline, CDR1 is SGHNT, CDR2 YYREEE (reference sequence). Trimming cost V 5 bases and J 6 bases, with 18 bases left between them. CDR3 nucleotide sequence: TGTGCCAGCAGACGAAACGCCGGGACTCCTAATTCACCCCTCCACTTT. Protein: CASRRNAGTPNSPLHF. Filled out from reference TRBV5-4 and TRBJ1-6, the complete variable domain reads ETGVTQSPTHLIKTRGQQVTLRCSSQSGHNTVSWYQQALGQGPQFIFQYYREEENGRGNFPPRFSGLQFPNYSSELNVNALELDDSALYLCASRRNAGTPNSPLHFGNGTRLTVT.

This clonotype was detected a few times. The chain uses TRBV11-3 and TRBJ2-2, with TRBD2 matching 7 bases. The germline V gene encodes CDR1 SGHNT and CDR2 YENEEA. The ends lost 3 bases at V and 7 bases at J; junction bases unmatched: 8. This CDR3 contains 15 residues. The CDR3 loop reads CASSLGGRAGGELFF. In DNA form, the CDR3 reads TGTGCCAGCAGCTTGGGTGGGAGGGCGGGCGGGGAGCTGTTTTTT.

The gene calls are TRBV2 and TRBJ1-6; perhaps TRBD1 as D (6 bases). Trimming removed 5 bases at V and 5 bases at J, with 16 bases between. The CDR3 extends over 16 amino acids. Germline V lookup: CDR1 SNHLY, CDR2 FYNNEI. The CDR3 bases are TGTGCCAGCAGTTTTCAGGAGGGGGAGAATAATTCACCCCTCCACTTT. It specifies CASSFQEGENNSPLHF.

The chain links TRBV11-2 to TRBJ1-6, with D possibly TRBD1 on 6 matching bases. The germline CDR1 and CDR2 sequences are SGHAT and FQNNGV. V was clipped by 3 bases and J by 10 bases, with 22 bases between them. The CDR3 spans 17 residues. CDR3 sequence reads: CASSFFFRVQGTSPLHF. For the CDR3, the DNA is TGTGCCAGCAGCTTCTTTTTCCGAGTACAGGGTACCTCACCCCTCCACTTT.

The chain has TRBV1 and TRBJ1-5. TRBV1 is designated a pseudogene. CDR3 size: 16 residues. The CDR3 sequence: CTSSQDRQGGRQPQHF. The CDR3 DNA follows: TGCACCAGCAGCCAAGATCGGCAGGGAGGTCGTCAGCCCCAGCATTTT.

This clonotype has a handful of counts. The chain links TRBV7-2 to TRBJ2-1; 15 bases match TRBD2. Germline-derived CDR1 and CDR2 are SGHTA and FQGNSA. The CDR3 is 16 amino acids. Germline trimming cut 4 bases from V and 7 bases from J; bases unmatched to any gene: 5. CDR3 amino acids: CASSSGGLAGGNEQFF. In nucleotides, the CDR3 is TGTGCCAGCAGCTCAGGAGGACTAGCGGGAGGGAATGAGCAGTTCTTC.

The rearrangement joins TRBV29-1 to TRBJ1-6, with D perhaps TRBD1 (6 bases). V gave up 4 bases and J gave up 7 bases, with 11 bases separating them. CDR3 length: 13 residues. The germline V gene has CDR1 SQVTM and CDR2 ANQGSEA. The CDR3 loop reads CSVGATGNSPLHF. Here the CDR3 DNA reads TGCAGCGTTGGGGCTACAGGGAATTCACCCCTCCACTTT. The full variable domain, with the rest looked up from reference TRBV29-1 and TRBJ1-6, is SAVISQKPSRDICQRGTSLTIQCQVDSQVTMMFWYRQQPGQSLTLIATANQGSEATYESGFVIDKFPISRPNLTFSTLTVSNMSPEDSSIYLCSVGATGNSPLHFGNGTRLTVT.

In this sample, this clonotype turned up a few times. The chain carries TRBV27 and TRBJ2-7; D is possibly TRBD1 (6 bases). This CDR3 spans 14 amino acids. CDR1 and CDR2 from the germline V gene are MNHEY and SMNVEV (reference sequence). Deletions cut 10 bases from V and 0 bases from J, with 16 bases between. The CDR3 DNA follows: TGTGCCACCGCCCGAGGGGACAACTCCTACGAGCAGTACTTC. It yields the protein CATARGDNSYEQYF.

Only a few counts were recorded for this clonotype. The J gene is TRBJ1-1, the V gene TRBV6-5; D remains ambiguous. The CDR3 contains 15 residues. The V gene lost 0 bases and the J gene lost 4 bases, with 12 bases spanning the gap. CDR1 is MNHEY and CDR2 is SVGAGI in the germline V gene. For the CDR3, the DNA is TGTGCCAGCAGTTACTCGTTCGGGTCGGGCACTGAAGCTTTCTTT. Its translation: CASSYSFGSGTEAFF.

As DNA, the CDR3 is TGTGCCAGCAGTCCCCTCGGGACTAGCGGGAGATGGACCGGGGAGCTGTTTTTT. Protein sequence: CASSPLGTSGRWTGELFF. The chain employs TRBV12-3 or TRBV12-4 and TRBJ2-2, with 14 bases lining up with TRBD2. V lost 5 bases and J lost 5; bases outside the gene matches: 10. The CDR3 loop spans 18 amino acids.

V usage is TRBV4-3 and J usage is TRBJ1-2; D is unclear. The CDR3 length is 15 residues. Trimming took 0 bases from V and 2 from J, leaving 10 bases between them. Germline lookup yields CDR1 LGHNA and CDR2 YSLEER. As DNA, the CDR3 is TGCGCCAGCAGCCAAGATGCACTGCCAAACTATGGCTACACCTTC. Translation gives CASSQDALPNYGYTF.

This clonotype showed up just a few times. The chain couples TRBV6-5 to TRBJ1-5; possibly TRBD1 for D (6 bases). Germline lookup yields CDR1 MNHEY and CDR2 SVGAGI. Trimming removed 4 bases from V and 6 bases from J, with 10 bases in between. The CDR3 has 13 residues. Written as DNA, the CDR3 is TGTGCCAGCAGTTTTCAGGGGAGTCAGCCCCAGCATTTT. Its protein is CASSFQGSQPQHF.

By share of the sample, this clonotype is medium-sized. The rearrangement links TRBV7-2 to TRBJ1-2; D is unresolved. Trimming cost V 0 bases and J 4 bases, with 6 bases left between them. The germline gives CDR1 SGHTA, CDR2 FQGNSA. CDR3 length: 13 amino acids. CDR3 sequence (DNA): TGTGCCAGCAGCTTAGCCGTTACCTATGGCTACACCTTC. Translation: CASSLAVTYGYTF.

The genes are TRBV5-1 and TRBJ2-1, with 7 bases aligning to TRBD2. CDR3 size: 14 residues. With V trimmed by 2 bases and J by 4 bases, 3 bases remained unmatched. Germline CDR1 is SGHRS and CDR2 is YFSETQ. CDR3 nucleotides: TGCGCCAGCAGCTTCGGGGGAGGGTACAATGAGCAGTTCTTC. Encoded protein: CASSFGGGYNEQFF.

This clonotype was detected a few times. The rearrangement joins TRBV11-2 to TRBJ2-1, with TRBD2 identical over 13 bases. The CDR3 runs to 17 residues. CDR1 and CDR2 (germline): SGHAT, FQNNGV. V lost 5 bases to trimming and J lost 2 bases; unmatched junction nucleotides: 6. CDR3 bases: TGTGCCAGCAGCGCTAGACTAGCGGGAGGACCCTACAATGAGCAGTTCTTC. It codes for CASSARLAGGPYNEQFF.

This clonotype occurred a few times. This sequence joins TRBV7-3 and TRBJ2-1; TRBD2 matches at 13 bases. CDR3 length: 18 residues. Unmatched junction bases numbered 15, after V lost 4 bases and J lost 9 bases. Germline CDR1 and CDR2: SGHTA and FQGTGA. CDR3 sequence: CASSSGGLAGSLGGEQFF. The DNA of the CDR3 is TGTGCCAGCAGCTCCGGGGGACTAGCGGGATCCCTAGGGGGTGAGCAGTTCTTC.

The rearrangement uses TRBV28 and TRBJ2-7; 7 bases fit TRBD2. Germline CDR1 MDHEN, CDR2 SYDVKM. The V and J ends lost 8 bases and 3 bases, in that order; junction bases with no gene match: 7. This CDR3 comprises 13 residues. The CDR3 nucleotides are TGTGCCAGCGGGGGGGGAGGAAGCTACGAGCAGTACTTC. This encodes CASGGGGSYEQYF.

The chain is built from TRBV18 and TRBJ2-5, with D uncertain. The V and J ends lost 2 bases and 5 bases respectively, with 9 bases between them. This CDR3 is built from 13 residues. Germline V CDR1 and CDR2: KGHSH, LQKENI. CDR3 protein: CASSPGLGETQYF. CDR3 bases: TGTGCCAGCTCACCAGGGCTAGGGGAGACCCAGTACTTC. Based on the CDR3 plus reference TRBV18 and TRBJ2-5, the full variable domain is NAGVMQNPRHLVRRRGQEARLRCSPMKGHSHVYWYRQLPEEGLKFMVYLQKENIIDESGMPKERFSAEFPKEGPSILRIQQVVRGDSAAYFCASSPGLGETQYFGPGTRLLVL.

This clonotype is categorized as medium-sized. The chain couples TRBV20-1 to TRBJ1-1; TRBD1 matches 7 bases. CDR1 is DFQATT and CDR2 is SNEGSKA in the germline V gene (reference sequence). This CDR3 contains 15 residues. Germline trimming cut 4 bases from V and 0 bases from J; bases unmatched to any gene: 8. For the CDR3, the DNA is TGCAGTGCTACCAGGGACAGCGCCTTGAACACTGAAGCTTTCTTT. Translated, it gives CSATRDSALNTEAFF.

J is TRBJ2-3 and V is TRBV18, with D possibly being TRBD2 (5 bases). Germline V gives CDR1 KGHSH, CDR2 LQKENI. This CDR3 contains 18 residues. Trimming removed 3 bases at V and 4 bases at J, with 23 bases between. This chain's CDR3 is CASSPRTLGGSFPDTQYF. In DNA form, the CDR3 reads TGTGCCAGCTCACCGAGGACTCTAGGCGGCTCGTTCCCAGATACGCAGTATTTT.

The chain joins TRBV7-9 to TRBJ2-3; D gene ambiguous. V was pared by 5 bases and J by 3 bases, with 6 bases between. Germline CDR1 SEHNR, CDR2 FQNEAQ (reference sequence). CDR3 size: 12 residues. Here the CDR3 reads CASSADTDTQYF. The CDR3 DNA reads TGTGCCAGCAGCGCCGATACAGATACGCAGTATTTT.